Listed here are 22 T cell receptor beta chains from one sample, sequenced in a study of blood T cells in healthy people across ages. A second about 7 to 11 cycle PCR used barcoded and J-beta primers. TCRdb processed the 5' RACE reads anew with MiXCR; each CDR3 protein has one entry. The profile covers 1.5 million to 2 million distinct CDR3 sequences, with roughly 27% appearing a single time and approximately 7.7% taken by the ten largest. Sequencing input: blood. These receptor sequences come from a woman aged 25-40 years in good health.

The J gene is TRBJ2-2, the V gene TRBV12-3 or TRBV12-4; the D call may be TRBD1 or TRBD2 (5 bases each). V shed 10 bases and J shed 0 bases, with 24 bases lying between them. This CDR3 region has 18 residues. The CDR3 sequence is CATLPGPLRFANTGELFF. The DNA for the CDR3 is TGTGCCACACTACCGGGACCCCTGAGATTCGCGAACACCGGGGAGCTGTTTTTT.

This sequence joins TRBV27 and TRBJ2-7; 9 bases agree with TRBD1. Per germline, CDR1 MNHEY and CDR2 SMNVEV (reference sequence). V lost 5 bases to trimming and J lost 2 bases; unmatched junction nucleotides: 7. This CDR3 region has 15 residues. CDR3 region: CASSKTGGSPYEQYF. The CDR3 nucleotides read TGTGCCAGCAGTAAAACAGGGGGCTCTCCCTACGAGCAGTACTTC.

This chain links TRBV14 with TRBJ1-2, with TRBD1 as a possible D gene (5 bases). CDR1 is SGHDN and CDR2 is FVKESK in the germline V gene. This CDR3 is 13 amino acids long. V lost 5 bases and J 3 bases, leaving 10 bases between the germline ends. This CDR3 reads CASSYDRYYGYTF. CDR3 DNA sequence: TGTGCCAGCAGCTACGACAGATACTATGGCTACACCTTC.

Details on this clonotype: A much larger clone sits a single nucleotide away, making a read error possible. The chain is built from TRBV10-3 and TRBJ1-2; D unresolved. Germline-derived CDR1 and CDR2 are ENHRY and SYGVKD. This CDR3 contains 13 residues. V was cut by 7 bases and J by 6 bases, with 15 bases left in between. CDR3: CAIKGGEGHGYTF. CDR3 bases: TGTGCCATCAAGGGCGGGGAAGGCCATGGCTACACCTTC.

This clonotype was found a few times. The rearrangement uses TRBV20-1 and TRBJ1-1; no clear D. Germline V gene data show CDR1 as DFQATT and CDR2 as SNEGSKA (reference sequence). CDR3 size: 11 residues. Trimming took off 1 base at V and 6 bases at J, with 6 bases between the two ends. DNA for the CDR3: TGCAGTGCTAGAGCTACCCCTGAAGCTTTCTTT. Translated: CSARATPEAFF.

A few counts support this clonotype. The chain combines TRBV12-3 or TRBV12-4 with TRBJ1-4, with a possible D match to TRBD1 (6 bases). The V and J ends lost 3 bases and 8 bases respectively, with 25 bases between them. The CDR3 totals 18 residues. DNA of the CDR3: TGTGCCAGCAGTTTCCTCGAGGGGGTCCCCATAAAAGACGAAAAACTGTTTTTT. Translated: CASSFLEGVPIKDEKLFF.

At least ten counts were recorded for this clonotype. This chain connects TRBV10-1 to TRBJ2-3, with D possibly being TRBD2 (5 bases). This CDR3 has 13 amino acids. V was trimmed by 5 bases and J by 5 bases, leaving 11 bases between them. Germline values: CDR1 WNHNN, CDR2 SYGVQD (reference sequence). This CDR3 is CASSRDYGDTQYF. CDR3 coding DNA: TGCGCCAGCAGTCGGGATTATGGAGATACGCAGTATTTT.

The J gene is TRBJ2-3, the V gene TRBV30, with 7 bases matching TRBD1. V trimming: 5 bases; J trimming: 4 bases; junction bases outside the gene matches: 6. The CDR3 consists of 13 residues. CDR1 and CDR2 from the germline V gene are GTSNPN and SVGIG (reference sequence). CDR3: CAWGTAGPDTQYF. CDR3 bases: TGTGCCTGGGGGACAGCCGGGCCAGATACGCAGTATTTT.

In its sample, this clonotype was seen a few times. The chain is built from TRBV5-5 and TRBJ1-2, with D possibly matching TRBD1 (5 bases). Germline values: CDR1 SGHKS, CDR2 YYEKEE (reference sequence). Trimming removed 3 bases at V and 10 bases at J, with 13 bases between. The length of the CDR3 is 12 residues. The CDR3 DNA reads TGTGCCAGCAGCTGGGGAATGGGGCTCTACACCTTC. Amino acids: CASSWGMGLYTF.

The chain is built from TRBV29-1 and TRBJ1-2, with 9 bases identical to TRBD1. The junction had 14 bases not matched to a gene; V was cut back by 4 bases and J by 8 bases. Germline V gene sequence: CDR1 SQVTM, CDR2 ANQGSEA. This CDR3 region has 15 residues. CDR3 amino acids: CSVVGETGGDRGYTF. The CDR3 DNA is TGCAGCGTTGTAGGAGAGACAGGGGGTGACCGGGGCTACACCTTC.

Turning to this clonotype: The junction and the germline gene differ at one end; a read error may be behind it. This sequence joins TRBV12-3 or TRBV12-4 and TRBJ2-3, with TRBD2 matching 9 bases. The CDR3 loop spans 14 amino acids. In DNA, the CDR3 is TGTGCCAGCAGCTTAGCGGGAGTCGCAGATGCGCAGTATTTT. This sequence encodes CASSLAGVADAQYF.

This clonotype was counted many times. This chain connects TRBV15 to TRBJ1-2; 9 nucleotides align to TRBD1. V shed 1 base, J shed 2 bases, and the junction held 2 bases outside the gene matches. The CDR3 consists of 15 residues. CDR1 and CDR2 from the germline V gene are LNHNV and YYDKDF (reference sequence). CDR3: CATSRATGGNYGYTF. CDR3 DNA sequence: TGTGCCACCAGCAGAGCAACAGGGGGCAACTATGGCTACACCTTC.

V and J are TRBV7-9 and TRBJ2-3; 10 bases agree with TRBD2. Trimming at V came to 4 bases and at J to 5 bases, leaving 9 bases not matched to a gene. The CDR3 contains 16 residues. The V gene's germline CDR1 is SEHNR and CDR2 FQNEAQ (reference sequence). CDR3 amino acids: CASSYPQRGGGDTQYF. The CDR3 DNA follows: TGTGCCAGCAGCTACCCACAGCGGGGGGGCGGAGATACGCAGTATTTT.

V and J are TRBV20-1 and TRBJ2-1; 11 bases are shared with TRBD2. V gave up 0 bases and J gave up 8 bases; unmatched junction bases: 12. The length of the CDR3 is 17 residues. CDR1 DFQATT and CDR2 SNEGSKA come from the germline V gene (reference sequence). CDR3 DNA sequence: TGCAGTGCTAGAGATACCGGACTAGCGGGCCCGTGGGATGAGCAGTTCTTC. Translated: CSARDTGLAGPWDEQFF.

This clonotype was seen more than once but under ten times. The chain is built from TRBV3-1 and TRBJ1-4, with TRBD1 as a possible D gene (5 bases). V lost 7 bases, J lost 10 bases, and 13 bases lay in between. This CDR3 is 12 amino acids long. Germline-derived CDR1 and CDR2 are LGHDT and YNNKEL (reference sequence). The CDR3 DNA reads as TGTGCCAGCACCCCAGGGATGGGAAAACTGTTTTTT. It is translated as CASTPGMGKLFF.

The rearrangement joins TRBV12-3 or TRBV12-4 to TRBJ2-5; TRBD1 or TRBD2 may be the D gene (5 bases each). The germline V and J ends were trimmed by 5 bases and 5 bases, with 18 bases remaining between them. This CDR3 is 15 amino acids long. The CDR3 here is CASSPTWGRRETQYF. CDR3 coding DNA: TGTGCCAGCAGTCCAACATGGGGGAGAAGGGAGACCCAGTACTTC.

This chain connects TRBV20-1 to TRBJ1-5; perhaps TRBD1 as D (5 bases). Germline CDR1 and CDR2: DFQATT and SNEGSKA (reference sequence). This CDR3 spans 17 amino acids. V lost 7 bases and J lost 0, with 22 bases in between. DNA of the CDR3: TGCAGTGATGGTCCAACAGGAAAAGTCTATAGCAATCAGCCCCAGCATTTT. Its translation: CSDGPTGKVYSNQPQHF.

This CDR3 is CASSLQTGGNEQFF. For the CDR3, the DNA is TGCGCCAGCAGCCTACAGACAGGGGGGAATGAGCAGTTCTTC. The V call is TRBV5-1, the J call TRBJ2-1, with TRBD1 identical over 9 bases. The CDR3 extends over 14 amino acids. CDR1 and CDR2 (germline): SGHRS, YFSETQ. After removal of 4 bases from V and 7 bases from J, the junction contained 6 bases not matched to a gene.

On this clonotype: Mismatch with germline at one junction end may stem from a read error. The genes are TRBV6-2 or TRBV6-3 and TRBJ2-1; 11 bases fit TRBD2. The CDR3 length is 15 residues. The germline CDR1 and CDR2 sequences are MNHEY and SVGEGT. The CDR3 coding sequence is TGTACCAGCAGGGCTAGCGGGGGGCGGTACAATGAGCAGTTCTTC. This translates into CTSRASGGRYNEQFF.

Many counts were recorded for this clonotype. The chain links TRBV12-3 or TRBV12-4 to TRBJ2-7; 8 bases are a match to TRBD1. V was clipped by 5 bases and J by 2 bases; unmatched bases: 11. The CDR3 consists of 16 residues. The CDR3 reads CASSRDRPLSAYEQYF. In DNA, the CDR3 is TGTGCCAGCAGTCGGGACAGGCCACTCTCCGCCTACGAGCAGTACTTC.

This clonotype occurred a few times. The rearrangement links TRBV3-1 to TRBJ2-1, with D possibly being TRBD1 or TRBD2 (6 bases each). CDR3 length: 14 amino acids. Germline V gives CDR1 LGHDT, CDR2 YNNKEL (reference sequence). V was shortened by 8 bases and J by 5 bases, with 16 bases between the two germline ends. CDR3 sequence: CASAGTPLDNEQFF. The CDR3 bases are TGTGCCAGCGCGGGGACACCTCTAGACAATGAGCAGTTCTTC.

At least ten counts were recorded for this clonotype. This chain joins TRBV7-7 and TRBJ2-5; TRBD1 matches at 8 bases. Trimming cost V 4 bases and J 5 bases; bases outside gene matches: 9. The CDR3 consists of 15 residues. Germline CDR1 reads SSHAT; CDR2 reads FNYEAQ (reference sequence). Written as DNA, the CDR3 is TGTGCCAGCAGCTCTTCGACAGGGGCAGGCGAGACCCAGTACTTC. Translating it yields CASSSSTGAGETQYF.